The 3 T cell receptor beta chains given below trace back to one sample, sequenced in a study of blood T cells in healthy people across ages. Through a sample-barcoded 5' primer and a J-beta primer mix, a second PCR was run for roughly 6 to 11 cycles. A single record per CDR3 protein comes from TCRdb applying MiXCR to the 5' RACE reads. The top ten clones hold roughly 13% of a sample with about 900,000 distinct CDR3 sequences, about 44% of them seen once. Source material: blood. Receptors originate from a man aged 25 to 40 in good health.

This clonotype has a handful of counts. The V and J genes are TRBV4-1 and TRBJ2-6; D possibly corresponds to TRBD1 (6 bases). This CDR3 comprises 19 residues. The germline V gene encodes CDR1 MGHRA and CDR2 YSYEKL. Trimming took off 0 bases at V and 1 base at J, with 16 bases between the two ends. The CDR3 sequence is CASSQDEGTMISGANVLTF. The CDR3 region has the DNA TGCGCCAGCAGCCAAGATGAAGGGACAATGATTTCTGGGGCCAACGTCCTGACTTTC.

The V call is TRBV9, the J call TRBJ1-6, with 7 positions matching TRBD1. With V trimmed by 2 bases and J by 8 bases, 4 bases remained unmatched. Per the germline V gene, CDR1 is SGDLS and CDR2 is YYNGEE. This CDR3 is built from 14 residues. The CDR3 DNA follows: TGTGCCAGCAGCGTTCGGGACAGTTATTCACCCCTCCACTTT. This sequence encodes CASSVRDSYSPLHF.

This sequence joins TRBV7-2 and TRBJ2-1, with TRBD2 matching 10 bases. V lost 4 bases and J lost 5; bases outside the gene matches: 5. The CDR3 is 15 amino acids. Germline CDR1 reads SGHTA; CDR2 reads FQGNSA. CDR3 amino acids: CASSSVAGGNNEQFF. The CDR3 nucleotides read TGTGCCAGCAGCTCCGTAGCGGGGGGAAACAATGAGCAGTTCTTC.